A selection of T cell receptor beta chains follows, all from one sample in a study of T cell repertoires in cytomegalovirus infection. Each CDR3 protein is one row after TCRdb ran MiXCR on the reads. The sample holds roughly 500,000 distinct CDR3 sequences, 30% to 40% seen once. Their antigen targets remain unknown. The sequencing used cultured PBMCs, collected from culture after CMV antigen stimulation. These receptor sequences come from a human donor in good health (CMV status not recorded). Some clones in this sample may be carry-over from other donors' samples. Both conserved end residues are part of each CDR3. D genes are given only for firm matches. Clone sizes are given selectively: once, few, many, or a class where the clone is expanded.

V gene: TRBV12-3/TRBV12-4; clone size: .; J gene: TRBJ2-5; D gene: TRBD1; CDR3 DNA: TGTGCCAGCAGTTTAACAATGGGACAGGTCCAAGAGACCCAGTACTTC; CDR3 protein: CASSLTMGQVQETQYF
V gene: TRBV10-3; clone size: few; J gene: TRBJ1-1; D gene: .; CDR3 DNA: TGTGCCTCCTTAGGCCGCACCTACGGGAACACTGAAGCTTTCTTT; CDR3 protein: CASLGRTYGNTEAFF
V gene: TRBV28; clone size: once; J gene: TRBJ2-2; D gene: .; CDR3 DNA: TGTGCCAGCAGTCCTCTCGGCTCAAACACCGGGGAGCTGTTTTTT; CDR3 protein: CASSPLGSNTGELFF
V gene: TRBV7-2; clone size: many; J gene: TRBJ1-5; D gene: .; CDR3 DNA: TGTGCCAGCAGCTTACGCTCGGCTCCCGTAGGCGATCAGCCCCAGCATTTT; CDR3 protein: CASSLRSAPVGDQPQHF
V gene: TRBV7-2; clone size: .; J gene: TRBJ2-7; D gene: TRBD2; CDR3 DNA: TGTGCCAGCAGCTTAGTCAGCTCCAGCGGGAATCCCTACGAGCAGTACTTC; CDR3 protein: CASSLVSSSGNPYEQYF
V gene: TRBV7-3; clone size: .; J gene: TRBJ2-1; D gene: .; CDR3 DNA: TGTGCCAGCAGCTTACTGGGTGACTCCTACAATGAGCAGTTCTTC; CDR3 protein: CASSLLGDSYNEQFF
V gene: TRBV12-3/TRBV12-4; clone size: few; J gene: TRBJ2-1; D gene: .; CDR3 DNA: TGTGCCAGCAGCTCCGGGCCTTTAGAACGAGGACGGCATCAGTTCTTC; CDR3 protein: CASSSGPLERGRHQFF
V gene: TRBV18; clone size: .; J gene: TRBJ1-5; D gene: .; CDR3 DNA: TGTGCCAGCTCACCACAGGCGCAGGGAGGTCAGCCCCAGCATTTT; CDR3 protein: CASSPQAQGGQPQHF
V gene: TRBV10-3; clone size: few; J gene: TRBJ1-1; D gene: .; CDR3 DNA: TGTGCCATCAGCGTGGACAGTCTTGAAGCTTTCTTT; CDR3 protein: CAISVDSLEAFF
V gene: TRBV7-9; clone size: few; J gene: TRBJ2-4; D gene: TRBD2; CDR3 DNA: TGTGCCAGCAGCTTAGCGGTATCACCAGGGAGGGCGTCGGCCAAAAACATTCAGTACTTC; CDR3 protein: CASSLAVSPGRASAKNIQYF
V gene: TRBV4-3; clone size: .; J gene: TRBJ1-2; D gene: TRBD1; CDR3 DNA: TGCGCCAGCAGCCAAGAAACAGGGGGTGGCTACACCTTC; CDR3 protein: CASSQETGGGYTF
V gene: TRBV7-3; clone size: .; J gene: TRBJ2-4; D gene: TRBD1; CDR3 DNA: TGTGCCAGCAGCTCCGGACAGGGCAGTACCAAAAACATTCAGTACTTC; CDR3 protein: CASSSGQGSTKNIQYF
V gene: TRBV19; clone size: .; J gene: TRBJ2-1; D gene: TRBD2; CDR3 DNA: TGTGCCAGTAGTAGGCCTAGCGGTGATCAGTTCTTC; CDR3 protein: CASSRPSGDQFF
V gene: TRBV7-2; clone size: .; J gene: TRBJ2-7; D gene: TRBD2; CDR3 DNA: TGTGCCTGCAGCACTAGCTTGCGGGAGGGCCGTCTAATATACGAGCAGTACTTC; CDR3 protein: CACSTSLREGRLIYEQYF
V gene: TRBV6-1; clone size: few; J gene: TRBJ1-5; D gene: .; CDR3 DNA: TGTGCCAGCAGTGAAGCGGGCAGGGCTCGACAGCCCCAGCATTTT; CDR3 protein: CASSEAGRARQPQHF
V gene: TRBV19; clone size: .; J gene: TRBJ2-1; D gene: .; CDR3 DNA: TGTGCCAGTAGTGCCCGTCCTAGCGACCACTACAATGAGCAGTTCTTC; CDR3 protein: CASSARPSDHYNEQFF
V gene: TRBV9; clone size: .; J gene: TRBJ2-1; D gene: .; CDR3 DNA: TGTGCCAGCAGCGTGGCCCTTAATGAGCAGTTCTTC; CDR3 protein: CASSVALNEQFF
V gene: TRBV7-8; clone size: few; J gene: TRBJ2-2; D gene: TRBD1; CDR3 DNA: TGTGCCAGCAGCTCCCGGGACAGGGGTATGGGGGAGCTGTTTTTT; CDR3 protein: CASSSRDRGMGELFF
V gene: TRBV20-1; clone size: .; J gene: TRBJ2-7; D gene: TRBD1; CDR3 DNA: TGCAGTGCTCCCGGACAGGGGGACTTAATTTACGAGCAGTACTTC; CDR3 protein: CSAPGQGDLIYEQYF
V gene: TRBV6-5; clone size: many; J gene: TRBJ2-1; D gene: TRBD1; CDR3 DNA: TGTGCCAGCAGTTACCTGGTCGGGAACAGGGGGAGGAATGAGCAGTTCTTC; CDR3 protein: CASSYLVGNRGRNEQFF